The rows below give T cell receptor beta chains drawn from one sample of a study of blood T cell repertoires in COVID-19. Generated by immunoSEQ multiplex PCR, the TCRdb table keeps only in-frame clones and is missing some. Among about 120,000 clones listed, 78% were seen once. The sample was peripheral blood. These receptors all stem from a man between 65 and 79 years old with acute or convalescent COVID-19. Each CDR3 is given with its conserved first and last residue. Fields, in order: V gene, CDR3 length, D gene, clone size, J gene, CDR3 protein, CDR3 DNA. A D gene is named only where the DNA matches it firmly. Expanded clones get a size class; other rows say once, few or many, or leave the size out.

v_call: TRBV19
cdr3_length: 14
d_call: -
clone_size: few
j_call: TRBJ1-2
cdr3_aa: CASSSGSTDYGYTF
cdr3_nt: TGTGCCAGTAGTTCGGGGAGTACGGACTATGGCTACACCTTC

v_call: TRBV4-3
cdr3_length: 14
d_call: -
clone_size: few
j_call: TRBJ2-1
cdr3_aa: CASSLQGHVHEQFF
cdr3_nt: TGCGCCAGCAGCCTCCAGGGGCACGTACATGAGCAGTTCTTC

v_call: TRBV2
cdr3_length: 14
d_call: -
clone_size: -
j_call: TRBJ1-3
cdr3_aa: CASSVQGTGNTIYF
cdr3_nt: TGTGCCAGCAGTGTACAGGGAACTGGAAACACCATATATTTT

v_call: TRBV6-5
cdr3_length: 15
d_call: TRBD1
clone_size: -
j_call: TRBJ2-3
cdr3_aa: CASSPTGVNTDTQYF
cdr3_nt: TGTGCCAGCAGTCCCACAGGGGTAAACACAGATACGCAGTATTTT

v_call: TRBV2
cdr3_length: 14
d_call: TRBD1
clone_size: -
j_call: TRBJ1-4
cdr3_aa: CASRSGTENEKLFF
cdr3_nt: TGTGCCAGCAGATCCGGGACAGAGAATGAAAAACTGTTTTTT

v_call: TRBV19
cdr3_length: 15
d_call: -
clone_size: -
j_call: TRBJ1-2
cdr3_aa: CASNPDRTDNYGYTF
cdr3_nt: TGTGCCAGTAACCCTGATCGGACAGACAACTATGGCTACACCTTC

v_call: TRBV19
cdr3_length: 15
d_call: TRBD1
clone_size: few
j_call: TRBJ1-2
cdr3_aa: CASSIAGGFNYGYTF
cdr3_nt: TGTGCCAGTAGTATAGCAGGGGGCTTCAACTATGGCTACACCTTC

v_call: TRBV5-1
cdr3_length: 15
d_call: TRBD2
clone_size: -
j_call: TRBJ2-5
cdr3_aa: CASTRLAGAGETQYF
cdr3_nt: TGCGCCAGCACCCGACTAGCGGGGGCCGGTGAGACCCAGTACTTC

v_call: TRBV7-9
cdr3_length: 16
d_call: -
clone_size: -
j_call: TRBJ1-6
cdr3_aa: CASSLIQPQGTSPLHF
cdr3_nt: TGTGCCAGCAGCTTGATTCAGCCCCAGGGGACTTCACCCCTCCACTTT

v_call: TRBV5-5
cdr3_length: 15
d_call: -
clone_size: -
j_call: TRBJ1-4
cdr3_aa: CASSSTWDNGEKLFF
cdr3_nt: TGTGCCAGCTCCTCGACTTGGGACAATGGTGAAAAACTGTTTTTT

v_call: TRBV6-2/TRBV6-3
cdr3_length: 12
d_call: -
clone_size: -
j_call: TRBJ2-2
cdr3_aa: CASSYFRGELFF
cdr3_nt: TGTGCCAGCAGTTATTTCCGCGGGGAGCTGTTTTTT

v_call: TRBV2
cdr3_length: 13
d_call: -
clone_size: many
j_call: TRBJ1-2
cdr3_aa: CASKMTPIGGYTF
cdr3_nt: TGTGCCAGCAAGATGACACCGATAGGAGGCTACACCTTC

v_call: TRBV10-3
cdr3_length: 15
d_call: TRBD1
clone_size: -
j_call: TRBJ1-1
cdr3_aa: CATDPGQGFGAEAFF
cdr3_nt: TGTGCCACTGATCCGGGACAGGGTTTTGGGGCTGAAGCTTTCTTT

v_call: TRBV5-1
cdr3_length: 16
d_call: -
clone_size: -
j_call: TRBJ2-2
cdr3_aa: CASSLRPSGLTGELFF
cdr3_nt: TGCGCCAGCAGCTTAAGACCGAGCGGGTTAACCGGGGAGCTGTTTTTT

v_call: TRBV12-2
cdr3_length: 12
d_call: -
clone_size: -
j_call: TRBJ2-7
cdr3_aa: CASRRPGYEQYF
cdr3_nt: TGTGCAAGTCGCCGACCAGGGTACGAGCAGTACTTC

v_call: TRBV24-1
cdr3_length: 15
d_call: TRBD1
clone_size: -
j_call: TRBJ1-5
cdr3_aa: CATSDWTGGSQPQHF
cdr3_nt: TGTGCCACCAGTGACTGGACAGGGGGAAGTCAGCCCCAGCATTTT

v_call: TRBV7-2
cdr3_length: 14
d_call: TRBD1
clone_size: -
j_call: TRBJ1-2
cdr3_aa: CASSLTDRDYGYTF
cdr3_nt: TGTGCCAGCAGCTTAACCGACAGGGACTATGGCTACACCTTC

v_call: TRBV12-5
cdr3_length: 15
d_call: TRBD1
clone_size: once
j_call: TRBJ1-6
cdr3_aa: CASGLPTGGYSPLHF
cdr3_nt: TGTGCTAGTGGTTTGCCTACAGGGGGATATTCACCCCTCCACTTT

v_call: TRBV18
cdr3_length: 15
d_call: TRBD1
clone_size: -
j_call: TRBJ2-2
cdr3_aa: CASSPRQGNTGELFF
cdr3_nt: TGTGCCAGCTCACCAAGACAGGGGAACACCGGGGAGCTGTTTTTT

v_call: TRBV18
cdr3_length: 15
d_call: -
clone_size: -
j_call: TRBJ1-1
cdr3_aa: CASSAEQVMNTEAFF
cdr3_nt: TGTGCCAGCTCAGCCGAACAGGTAATGAACACTGAAGCTTTCTTT

v_call: TRBV7-9
cdr3_length: 16
d_call: TRBD1
clone_size: -
j_call: TRBJ2-7
cdr3_aa: CASSTRTGQFTYEQYF
cdr3_nt: TGTGCCAGCAGCACAAGGACAGGTCAATTCACCTACGAGCAGTACTTC

v_call: TRBV3-1/TRBV3-2
cdr3_length: 15
d_call: TRBD1
clone_size: -
j_call: TRBJ1-1
cdr3_aa: CASSQLTGGNTEAFF
cdr3_nt: TGTGCCAGCAGCCAGTTAACAGGGGGGAACACTGAAGCTTTCTTT

v_call: TRBV2
cdr3_length: 14
d_call: TRBD1
clone_size: -
j_call: TRBJ1-2
cdr3_aa: CASSEFGTGLGYTF
cdr3_nt: TGTGCCAGCAGTGAATTTGGGACAGGGCTTGGCTACACCTTC

v_call: TRBV7-6
cdr3_length: 15
d_call: -
clone_size: -
j_call: TRBJ2-7
cdr3_aa: CASSLSQGPSYEQYF
cdr3_nt: TGTGCCAGCAGCCTTTCACAGGGACCTTCCTACGAGCAGTACTTC

v_call: TRBV4-1
cdr3_length: 16
d_call: TRBD2
clone_size: -
j_call: TRBJ2-2
cdr3_aa: CASSLRLAGNTGELFF
cdr3_nt: TGCGCCAGCAGCCTTCGACTAGCGGGGAACACCGGGGAGCTGTTTTTT

v_call: TRBV19
cdr3_length: 14
d_call: TRBD1
clone_size: few
j_call: TRBJ2-3
cdr3_aa: CASTDRVSTDTQYF
cdr3_nt: TGTGCCAGTACCGACAGGGTGAGCACAGATACGCAGTATTTT

v_call: TRBV15
cdr3_length: 13
d_call: -
clone_size: -
j_call: TRBJ2-2
cdr3_aa: CATSRNRVGELFF
cdr3_nt: TGTGCCACCAGCAGAAACAGGGTGGGGGAGCTGTTTTTT

v_call: TRBV7-3
cdr3_length: 19
d_call: TRBD2
clone_size: -
j_call: TRBJ2-1
cdr3_aa: CASSLVLAGGPDTYNEQFF
cdr3_nt: TGTGCCAGCAGCTTAGTTCTAGCGGGGGGGCCGGATACCTACAATGAGCAGTTCTTC

v_call: TRBV15
cdr3_length: 17
d_call: TRBD1
clone_size: -
j_call: TRBJ1-3
cdr3_aa: CATSRDGTGARGNTIYF
cdr3_nt: TGTGCCACCAGCAGAGATGGGACAGGGGCCCGCGGAAACACCATATATTTT

v_call: TRBV2
cdr3_length: 15
d_call: -
clone_size: medium-sized
j_call: TRBJ2-1
cdr3_aa: CASWGGESSYNEQFF
cdr3_nt: TGTGCCAGCTGGGGCGGGGAAAGCTCCTACAATGAGCAGTTCTTC

v_call: TRBV24-1
cdr3_length: 18
d_call: TRBD2
clone_size: -
j_call: TRBJ2-3
cdr3_aa: CATSDQPRTSGGFDTQYF
cdr3_nt: TGTGCCACCAGTGATCAGCCCCGGACTAGCGGGGGTTTTGATACGCAGTATTTT

v_call: TRBV11-2
cdr3_length: 15
d_call: TRBD1
clone_size: -
j_call: TRBJ2-3
cdr3_aa: CASSTRTGVTDTQYF
cdr3_nt: TGTGCCAGCAGCACCCGGACAGGCGTCACAGATACGCAGTATTTT

v_call: TRBV7-9
cdr3_length: 15
d_call: -
clone_size: -
j_call: TRBJ1-2
cdr3_aa: CASSLEGGVNYGYTF
cdr3_nt: TGTGCCAGCAGCTTAGAGGGAGGGGTAAACTATGGCTACACCTTC

v_call: TRBV5-1
cdr3_length: 18
d_call: -
clone_size: -
j_call: TRBJ2-6
cdr3_aa: CASSLSGTPYSGANVLTF
cdr3_nt: TGCGCCAGCAGCTTGTCGGGGACACCCTACTCTGGGGCCAACGTCCTGACTTTC

v_call: TRBV10-3
cdr3_length: 18
d_call: TRBD2
clone_size: -
j_call: TRBJ2-3
cdr3_aa: CAISEGLAGGHRTDTQYF
cdr3_nt: TGTGCCATCAGTGAGGGACTAGCGGGGGGGCATCGCACAGATACGCAGTATTTT

v_call: TRBV30
cdr3_length: 16
d_call: TRBD1
clone_size: -
j_call: TRBJ1-5
cdr3_aa: CAWKEAGTGLKQPQHF
cdr3_nt: TGTGCCTGGAAGGAGGCAGGGACAGGGCTAAAACAGCCCCAGCATTTT

v_call: TRBV19
cdr3_length: 16
d_call: TRBD1
clone_size: -
j_call: TRBJ2-1
cdr3_aa: CASSPWTGRTHNEQFF
cdr3_nt: TGTGCCAGTAGTCCCTGGACAGGGAGGACCCACAATGAGCAGTTCTTC

v_call: TRBV6-5
cdr3_length: 11
d_call: TRBD2
clone_size: -
j_call: TRBJ2-7
cdr3_aa: CLAGANYEQYF
cdr3_nt: TGTCTAGCGGGGGCGAACTACGAGCAGTACTTC

v_call: TRBV4-3
cdr3_length: 13
d_call: -
clone_size: -
j_call: TRBJ1-2
cdr3_aa: CASSQVGGPGYTF
cdr3_nt: TGCGCCAGCAGCCAAGTCGGGGGGCCTGGCTACACCTTC

v_call: TRBV6-6
cdr3_length: 13
d_call: -
clone_size: -
j_call: TRBJ2-7
cdr3_aa: CASSTKASYEQYF
cdr3_nt: TGTGCCAGCAGCACTAAAGCCTCCTACGAGCAGTACTTC

v_call: TRBV4-2
cdr3_length: 17
d_call: -
clone_size: -
j_call: TRBJ1-2
cdr3_aa: CASSQGQADLYNYGYTF
cdr3_nt: TGTGCCAGCAGCCAAGGTCAGGCCGACCTATATAACTATGGCTACACCTTC

v_call: TRBV3-1/TRBV3-2
cdr3_length: 14
d_call: -
clone_size: -
j_call: TRBJ1-5
cdr3_aa: CASEAGGGNQPQHF
cdr3_nt: TGTGCCAGCGAAGCGGGGGGCGGCAATCAGCCCCAGCATTTT

v_call: TRBV9
cdr3_length: 16
d_call: TRBD1
clone_size: -
j_call: TRBJ2-7
cdr3_aa: CASSGSRDRGLYEQYF
cdr3_nt: TGTGCCAGCAGCGGATCGAGGGACAGGGGGCTCTACGAGCAGTACTTC

v_call: TRBV30
cdr3_length: 12
d_call: -
clone_size: once
j_call: TRBJ1-4
cdr3_aa: CAWKGGSEKLFF
cdr3_nt: TGTGCCTGGAAGGGAGGGAGTGAAAAACTGTTTTTT